These T cell receptor beta chains were read from a single sample in a study of resident and recirculating memory T cells in vitiligo. The table came from immunoSEQ multiplex PCR; TCRdb's copy has only in-frame clones and leaves some out. The sample holds around 70,000 clones, approximately 90% seen once. The sample taken for sequencing was blood. Receptors were obtained from a male donor with vitiligo. The CDR3 runs from the conserved cysteine through the conserved F or W. A D gene is named only where the DNA matches it firmly. Where a row states a size, it is once, few, many or the class of an expanded clone; other rows omit it.

>TRBJ2-1|.|TRBV18|TRBD2
CASSLVVAGGYNEQFF
TGTGCCAGCTCCCTCGTTGTAGCGGGGGGCTACAATGAGCAGTTCTTC
>TRBJ1-5|.|TRBV6-5|.
CASSLDRGNQPQHF
TGTGCCAGCAGTTTGGACAGAGGCAATCAGCCCCAGCATTTT
>TRBJ2-3|once|TRBV7-2|TRBD2
CASSPQSSGADTQYF
TGTGCCAGCAGCCCACAATCTAGCGGGGCGGATACGCAGTATTTT
>TRBJ1-6|once|TRBV5-1|.
CASTGGPSSYNSPLHF
TGCGCCAGCACCGGGGGACCGAGCTCCTATAATTCACCCCTCCACTTT
>TRBJ2-5|.|TRBV18|.
CASSPRERETQYF
TGTGCCAGCTCACCACGGGAGCGAGAGACCCAGTACTTC
>TRBJ2-5|.|TRBV28|TRBD1
CASSLGQIQETQYF
TGTGCCAGCAGCTTGGGACAGATTCAAGAGACCCAGTACTTC
>TRBJ2-1|.|TRBV5-6|.
CASSFRTIDNEQFF
TGTGCCAGCAGCTTCCGGACTATTGACAATGAGCAGTTCTTC
>TRBJ2-3|.|TRBV11-2|TRBD1
CASSFNRKETGSTDTQYF
TGTGCCAGCAGCTTTAACCGGAAGGAGACAGGGAGCACAGATACGCAGTATTTT
>TRBJ2-7|.|TRBV5-5|.
CASSLGSSYEQYF
TGTGCCAGCAGCTTGGGCAGCTCCTACGAGCAGTACTTC
>TRBJ2-3|.|TRBV7-6|TRBD2
CASSLASGGEQYF
TGTGCCAGCAGCTTGGCTAGCGGGGGGGAGCAGTATTTT